This passage covers 22 T cell receptor beta chains from one sample sequenced in a study of T cells after yellow fever vaccination. TCRdb re-analysed the 5' RACE reads in MiXCR, keeping a single row per CDR3 protein. The sample includes 200,000 to 250,000 distinct CDR3 sequences, approximately 3% of them seen just once. Sequencing was performed on CD4+ T cells sorted from PBMCs, taken 10 days after the yellow fever booster vaccination. Every receptor here comes from a man aged 18 to 30 who received the YFV17D yellow fever vaccine.

This clonotype was observed many times. The chain recombines TRBV20-1 with TRBJ2-3; D is tentatively TRBD1 or TRBD2 (6 bases each). This CDR3 contains 14 residues. From germline, CDR1 is DFQATT and CDR2 SNEGSKA (reference sequence). Trimming cost V 5 bases and J 1 base, with 13 bases left between them. CDR3 in DNA: TGCAGTGCTTACGGGGGCGCTGGCACAGATACGCAGTATTTT. This sequence encodes CSAYGGAGTDTQYF.

This clonotype was found many times. The J gene is TRBJ1-2, the V gene TRBV5-4, with D unresolved. Trimming removed 0 bases from V and 5 bases from J, with 11 bases in between. This CDR3 contains 14 residues. Germline V CDR1 and CDR2: SGHNT, YYREEE (reference sequence). CDR3 sequence: CASSLAEGRYGYTF. In DNA form, the CDR3 reads TGTGCCAGCAGCTTGGCAGAAGGTCGGTATGGCTACACCTTC.

This clonotype was seen at least ten times. V and J are TRBV7-2 and TRBJ2-1, with 9 bases lining up with TRBD1. Per germline, CDR1 SGHTA and CDR2 FQGNSA. The CDR3 covers 15 residues. Trimming removed 0 bases from V and 4 bases from J; junction bases left unmatched: 1. The DNA of the CDR3 is TGTGCCAGCAGCTTAGCTGGACAGGGGTACAATGAGCAGTTCTTC. This translates into CASSLAGQGYNEQFF.

This clonotype was recorded a few times. The chain links TRBV20-1 to TRBJ1-5; tentative D call: TRBD1 (6 bases). Per the germline V gene, CDR1 is DFQATT and CDR2 is SNEGSKA (reference sequence). CDR3 length: 13 residues. V was pared by 5 bases and J by 11 bases, with 19 bases between. This chain's CDR3 is CSALTDRSEAQHF. In DNA, the CDR3 is TGCAGTGCTCTTACGGACAGATCGGAGGCCCAGCATTTT.

This clonotype was observed at least ten times. This chain uses TRBV7-3 with TRBJ1-1; weak D call: TRBD1 (5 bases). Germline-derived CDR1 and CDR2 are SGHTA and FQGTGA. V was trimmed by 8 bases and J by 5 bases, leaving 21 bases between them. The CDR3 sequence is 15 residues long. DNA of the CDR3: TGTGCCAGCCTCGGGGGGTACGATTCGGGAACTGAAGCTTTCTTT. Amino acids: CASLGGYDSGTEAFF.

This clonotype occurred many times. The chain recombines TRBV4-3 with TRBJ2-2; 9 bases fit TRBD1. This CDR3 spans 17 amino acids. After removal of 1 base from V and 2 bases from J, the junction contained 5 bases not matched to a gene. The V gene's germline CDR1 is LGHNA and CDR2 YSLEER. In DNA form, the CDR3 reads TGCGCCAGCAGCCAAGGAACAGGGGGCGCAAACACCGGGGAGCTGTTTTTT. Encoded protein: CASSQGTGGANTGELFF.

This rearrangement joins TRBV25-1 to TRBJ2-2; possibly TRBD2 for D (7 bases). This CDR3 is 14 amino acids long. CDR1 and CDR2 from the germline V gene are MGHDK and SYGVNS. Trimming stripped 2 bases from V and 7 bases from J, with 11 bases between. The CDR3 DNA is TGTGCCAGCAGTGAAAAAGGGGGGGACGGGGAGCTGTTTTTT. Protein: CASSEKGGDGELFF.

This clonotype was seen a handful of times. This chain connects TRBV12-3 or TRBV12-4 to TRBJ1-1, with D unresolved. V was shortened by 2 bases and J by 2 bases, with 9 bases between the two germline ends. There are 14 residues in the CDR3. CDR3 sequence (DNA): TGTGCCAGCAGTTTACAAGAACCTAACACTGAAGCTTTCTTT. Its translation is CASSLQEPNTEAFF.

This clonotype was seen a handful of times. V is TRBV5-1 and J is TRBJ2-2; TRBD2 matches at 14 bases. Germline V CDR1 and CDR2: SGHRS, YFSETQ. The V and J ends lost 4 bases and 4 bases, in that order; junction bases with no gene match: 6. The CDR3 has 17 residues. The CDR3 loop reads CASSTGLAGGVTGELFF. DNA for the CDR3: TGCGCCAGCAGCACCGGACTAGCGGGGGGCGTCACCGGGGAGCTGTTTTTT.

This clonotype appeared many times. The chain uses TRBV2 and TRBJ1-1; 8 nucleotides match TRBD1. The V and J ends lost 7 bases and 4 bases, in that order; junction bases with no gene match: 11. The CDR3 consists of 15 residues. Germline V gene data show CDR1 as SNHLY and CDR2 as FYNNEI. In nucleotides, the CDR3 is TGTGCCAGCACCCTCTATGGACAGGGCAGCACTGAAGCTTTCTTT. Translated: CASTLYGQGSTEAFF.

This clonotype showed up just a few times. The rearrangement joins TRBV12-3 or TRBV12-4 to TRBJ2-2; no clear D gene. V was pared by 3 bases and J by 6 bases, with 5 bases between. CDR3 length: 12 amino acids. CDR3 protein: CASSFAAGELFF. The CDR3 DNA is TGTGCCAGCAGTTTTGCGGCCGGGGAGCTGTTTTTT.

The sample holds many counts of this clonotype. CDR3 loop: CASGHQGIHEQYV. CDR3 in DNA: TGTGCCAGCGGCCACCAGGGAATCCACGAGCAGTACGTC. The chain is built from TRBV6-2 or TRBV6-3 and TRBJ2-7, with D perhaps TRBD1 (5 bases). The CDR3 extends over 13 amino acids. Trimming removed 8 bases at V and 5 bases at J, with 16 bases between. Germline values: CDR1 MNHEY, CDR2 SVGEGT.

The chain is built from TRBV4-1 and TRBJ1-2; D ambiguous. Trimming took 0 bases from V and 6 from J, leaving 8 bases between them. The CDR3 covers 13 residues. Germline lookup yields CDR1 MGHRA and CDR2 YSYEKL. Written as DNA, the CDR3 is TGCGCCAGCAGCCAAGAAAAAGGCCATGGCTACACCTTC. It is translated as CASSQEKGHGYTF.

This clonotype was detected many times. The rearrangement uses TRBV6-5 and TRBJ2-5; D is perhaps TRBD1 (6 bases). Germline CDR1 and CDR2: MNHEY and SVGAGI. Trimming pared 4 bases from V and 7 bases from J, leaving 13 bases between. This CDR3 spans 13 amino acids. CDR3 amino acids: CASSLPTGRTQYF. CDR3 nucleotides: TGTGCCAGCAGTTTACCGACAGGCCGGACCCAGTACTTC.

This clonotype appeared a few times. CDR3: CASSQDERIYGYTF. DNA for the CDR3: TGCGCCAGCAGCCAAGATGAGCGCATCTATGGCTACACCTTC. This chain joins TRBV4-1 and TRBJ1-2; no definite D call. This CDR3 is 14 amino acids long. Germline assignment: CDR1 MGHRA and CDR2 YSYEKL. Trimming took 0 bases from V and 4 from J, leaving 9 bases between them.

This clonotype was seen ten or more times. V and J are TRBV6-5 and TRBJ2-7, with a possible D match to TRBD1 (6 bases). The CDR3 spans 13 residues. Trimming took 6 bases from V and 6 from J, leaving 15 bases between them. The germline gives CDR1 MNHEY, CDR2 SVGAGI. CDR3 bases: TGTGCCAGCAGGTCCCCCTTAGGGGGCGAGCAGTACGTC. Translating it yields CASRSPLGGEQYV.

A few counts support this clonotype. This sequence joins TRBV6-1 and TRBJ1-5, with a tentative D call TRBD1 (6 bases). V lost 8 bases and J lost 0, with 23 bases in between. Germline loops: CDR1 MNHNS, CDR2 SASEGT. The CDR3 extends over 18 amino acids. The DNA of the CDR3 is TGTGCCAGCGATAGACAGGCCCAAGCAGGATATAGCAATCAGCCCCAGCATTTT. Its protein product is CASDRQAQAGYSNQPQHF.

The table lists this clonotype with a few counts. V is TRBV4-2 and J is TRBJ2-7; the match to TRBD1 covers 9 bases. This CDR3 region has 21 residues. The ends lost 1 base at V and 3 bases at J; junction bases unmatched: 22. Germline loops: CDR1 LGHNA, CDR2 YNFKEQ. The CDR3, as DNA: TGTGCCAGCAGCCAAGTCGCGCGTCTTGGGACAGGGTATTCCCAGATCTACGAGCAGTACTTC. Protein: CASSQVARLGTGYSQIYEQYF.

Ten or more counts support this clonotype. The V and J genes are TRBV15 and TRBJ2-3; possible D gene TRBD2, 6 bases. Germline assignment: CDR1 LNHNV and CDR2 YYDKDF (reference sequence). V was trimmed by 1 base and J by 0 bases, leaving 11 bases between them. The CDR3 length is 16 residues. CDR3 in DNA: TGTGCCACCAGCAGAGGCGCAGGGACTAGCACAGATACGCAGTATTTT. Protein: CATSRGAGTSTDTQYF. The whole variable domain, filled in from reference TRBV15 and TRBJ2-3, reads DAMVIQNPRYQVTQFGKPVTLSCSQTLNHNVMYWYQQKSSQAPKLLFHYYDKDFNNEADTPDNFQSRRPNTSFCFLDIRSPGLGDTAMYLCATSRGAGTSTDTQYFGPGTRLTVL.

This clonotype has ten or more counts. This chain connects TRBV7-9 to TRBJ2-3; TRBD1 matches at 10 bases. With 6 bases clipped from V and 7 bases from J, the junction kept 16 bases outside the gene matches. The CDR3 extends over 17 amino acids. The germline V gene encodes CDR1 SEHNR and CDR2 FQNEAQ (reference sequence). The CDR3 DNA reads as TGTGCCAGCAGACACTACTCCACCGGGACAGGGGAAAATACGCAGTATTTT. It codes for CASRHYSTGTGENTQYF.

J is TRBJ1-1 and V is TRBV3-1; TRBD1 matches 8 bases. Germline V lookup: CDR1 LGHDT, CDR2 YNNKEL (reference sequence). This CDR3 has 17 amino acids. V gave up 1 base and J gave up 5 bases; unmatched junction bases: 12. This chain's CDR3 is CASSQVVQGAGRTEAFF. The CDR3 DNA sequence: TGTGCCAGCAGCCAAGTTGTCCAGGGGGCAGGGAGGACTGAAGCTTTCTTT.

This clonotype has a count of ten or more. The genes are TRBV29-1 and TRBJ2-3; D is perhaps TRBD1 or TRBD2 (5 bases each). Germline lookup yields CDR1 SQVTM and CDR2 ANQGSEA. V lost 1 base, J lost 5 bases, and 19 bases lay in between. The CDR3 covers 16 residues. As DNA, the CDR3 is TGCAGCGTTGAAGGGGGACGAAGGCAGGTAGTAGATACGCAGTATTTT. Protein sequence: CSVEGGRRQVVDTQYF.